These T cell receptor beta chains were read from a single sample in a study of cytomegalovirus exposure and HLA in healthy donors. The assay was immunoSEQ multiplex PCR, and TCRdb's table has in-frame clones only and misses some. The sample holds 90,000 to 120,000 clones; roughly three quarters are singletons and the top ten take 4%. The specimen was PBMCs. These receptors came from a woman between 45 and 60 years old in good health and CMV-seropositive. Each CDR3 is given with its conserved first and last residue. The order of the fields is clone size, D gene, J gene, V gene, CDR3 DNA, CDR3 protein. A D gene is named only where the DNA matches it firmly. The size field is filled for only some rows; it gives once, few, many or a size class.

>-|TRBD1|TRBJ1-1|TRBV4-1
TGCGCCAGCAGCCGTCTATTGGACAGGGGCACTGAAGCTTTCTTT
CASSRLLDRGTEAFF
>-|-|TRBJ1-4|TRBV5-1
TGCGCCAGCAGCCCTTCGACAGAGTATAATGAAAAACTGTTTTTT
CASSPSTEYNEKLFF
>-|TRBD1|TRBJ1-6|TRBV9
TGTGCCAGCAGCGCCCGGGACAGGGGGGCCTCACCCCTCCACTTT
CASSARDRGASPLHF
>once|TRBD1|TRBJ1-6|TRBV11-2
TGTGCCAGCAGCTTAGGAGCCAGGGGGCTAGGTCCCCTCCACTTT
CASSLGARGLGPLHF
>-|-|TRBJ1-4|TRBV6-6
TGTGCCAGCACCAAAAAGGGGTTTGGCGAAAAACTGTTTTTT
CASTKKGFGEKLFF
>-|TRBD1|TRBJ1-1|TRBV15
TGTGCCACCAGGTTAGTTACAGGGGGCTACACTGAAGCTTTCTTT
CATRLVTGGYTEAFF
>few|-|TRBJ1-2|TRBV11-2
TGTGCCAGCAGCTTAGTCAGTCTCGACTTC
CASSLVSLDF
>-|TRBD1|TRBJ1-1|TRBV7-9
TGTTCCAGCAGTTTGCGGGACAGGCGGAACACTGAAGCTTTCTTT
CSSSLRDRRNTEAFF
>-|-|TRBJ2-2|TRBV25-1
TGTGCCAGCAGTGAAGTAGACCGGGTTGCCGGGGAGCTGTTTTTT
CASSEVDRVAGELFF
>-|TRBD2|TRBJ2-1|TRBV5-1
TGCGCCAGCAGCTCCCGACTAGCGGGAGGGCCAAATGAGCAGTTCTTC
CASSSRLAGGPNEQFF
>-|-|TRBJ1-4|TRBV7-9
TGTGCCAGCAGCTTAAGGGTCCCGGTAAAGGGGACTAATGAAAAACTGTTTTTT
CASSLRVPVKGTNEKLFF
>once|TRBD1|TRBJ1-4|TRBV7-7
TGTGCTAGCAGCCCCGCCCAGGGGGCCCAGGAAAAACTGTTTTTT
CASSPAQGAQEKLFF
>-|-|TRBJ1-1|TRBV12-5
TGTGCTAGTGCCCTAGACGGGAACACTGAAGCTTTCTTT
CASALDGNTEAFF
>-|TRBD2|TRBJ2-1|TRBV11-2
TGTGCCAGCAGCTTAGGCCCGGCGGGAGGTTCTCTCTTC
CASSLGPAGGSLF
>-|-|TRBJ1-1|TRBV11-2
TGTGCCAGCAGCTTAGTACTGGTTGGTGCGGAGCGGGTCCTTTTT
CASSLVLVGAERVLF
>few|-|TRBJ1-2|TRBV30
TGTGCCTGGAGTAGAGATGTCGACTATGGCTACACCTTC
CAWSRDVDYGYTF
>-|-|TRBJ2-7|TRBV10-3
TGTGCCATCAGTGCGGGGGGCCTCGGATCGAACGCCTACGAGCAGTACTTC
CAISAGGLGSNAYEQYF
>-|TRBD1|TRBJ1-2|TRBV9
TGTGCCAGCAGCGAGGGACAGGAGGACGTCTATGGCTACACCTTC
CASSEGQEDVYGYTF
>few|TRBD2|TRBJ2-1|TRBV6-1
TGTGCCAGCAGTGAGAACTTAGCGGGGTTTTACAATGAGCAGTTCTTC
CASSENLAGFYNEQFF
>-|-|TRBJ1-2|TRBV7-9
TGTGCCAGCAGCCAAACAGGGCCCTATGGCTACACCTTC
CASSQTGPYGYTF
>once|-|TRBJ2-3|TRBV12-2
TGTGCAAGTCGCGCTAGACCAGGGGAGGGAGATACGCAGTATTTT
CASRARPGEGDTQYF
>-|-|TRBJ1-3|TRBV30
TGTGCCTGGCTTTTATCTGGAAACACCATATATTTT
CAWLLSGNTIYF
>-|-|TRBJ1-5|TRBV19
TGTGCCAGTAGTAGTTCGGACGGGGGTCAGCCCCAGCATTTT
CASSSSDGGQPQHF
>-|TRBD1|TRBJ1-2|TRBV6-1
TGTGCCAGCAGTGAAACCCGACAGGGGTTGCACTATGGCTACACCTTC
CASSETRQGLHYGYTF
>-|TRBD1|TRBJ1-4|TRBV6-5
TGTGCCAGCAGTTACTCCAGGACAGGGAATAATGAAAAACTGTTTTTT
CASSYSRTGNNEKLFF
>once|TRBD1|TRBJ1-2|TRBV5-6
TGTGCCAGCAGCCCGGTTCCGGGACAGGGGGCGAAAGGCTACACCTTC
CASSPVPGQGAKGYTF
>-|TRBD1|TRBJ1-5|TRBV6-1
TGTGCCAGCAGTACTGGGGACAGGGGCAATCAGCCCCAGCATTTT
CASSTGDRGNQPQHF
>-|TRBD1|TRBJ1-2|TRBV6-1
TGTGCCAGCAGTGACAGACAGGGGAATGGCTACACCTTC
CASSDRQGNGYTF
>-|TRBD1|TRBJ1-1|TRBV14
TGTGCCAGCAGCCCCTGGACAGGGGAGCACACTGAAGCTTTCTTT
CASSPWTGEHTEAFF
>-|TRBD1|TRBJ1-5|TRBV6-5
TGTGCCAGCAGTTTGGGACAGGGAGGTCAGCCCCAGCATTTT
CASSLGQGGQPQHF
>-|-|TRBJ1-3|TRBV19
TGTGCCAGTAGTATAGGGGGCAGCTCTGGAAACACCATATATTTT
CASSIGGSSGNTIYF
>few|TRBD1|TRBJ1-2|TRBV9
TGTGCCAGCAGCTCATGGACAGGGACCTATGGCTACACCTTC
CASSSWTGTYGYTF
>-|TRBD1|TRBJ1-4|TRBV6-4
TGTGCCAGCAGTCTACAGGGGGGCGTGAATGAAAAACTGTTTTTT
CASSLQGGVNEKLFF
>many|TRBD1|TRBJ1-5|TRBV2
TGTGCCACCCAAAGGGACAGGGGGCAGCCCCAGCATTTT
CATQRDRGQPQHF
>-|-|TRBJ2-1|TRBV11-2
TGTGCCAGCAGCCAAGTAGGACTCCTTGAGGAGTTCTTC
CASSQVGLLEEFF
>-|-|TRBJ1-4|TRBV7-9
TGTGCCAGCAGCTTAGGAGTGACTGCAACTAATGAAAAACTGTTTTTT
CASSLGVTATNEKLFF
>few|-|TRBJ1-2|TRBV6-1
TGTGCCAGCAGGAAACGGACGGGGAATGGCTACACCTTC
CASRKRTGNGYTF
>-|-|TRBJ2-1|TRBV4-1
TGCGCCAGCAGCCAATCAGGAAATGAGCAGTTCTTC
CASSQSGNEQFF
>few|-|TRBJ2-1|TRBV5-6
TGTGCCAGCAGCTTGGAGTGGCGGGGTTCCTACAATGAGCAGTTCTTC
CASSLEWRGSYNEQFF
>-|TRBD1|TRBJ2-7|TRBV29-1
TGCAGCGTTGGGGGGACAGGGGGTCGAAAGGAGCAGTACTTC
CSVGGTGGRKEQYF
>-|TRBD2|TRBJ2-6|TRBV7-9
TGTGCCAGCAACCCTAGCGGGGGGCCTAGCTCTGGGGCCAACGTCCTGACTTTC
CASNPSGGPSSGANVLTF
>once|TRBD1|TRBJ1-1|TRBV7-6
TGTGCCAGCAGCTCAGCACAGGGGCGGAACACTGAAGCTTTCTTT
CASSSAQGRNTEAFF
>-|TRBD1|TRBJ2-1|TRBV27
TGTGCCAGCAGTCCAGGGACAGGGACCTACAATGAGCAGTTCTTC
CASSPGTGTYNEQFF
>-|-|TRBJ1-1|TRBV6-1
TGTGCCAGCAGTGTAGACAGGTATGAAGCTTTCTTT
CASSVDRYEAFF
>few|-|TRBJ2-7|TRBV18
TGTGCCAGCTCACCATTCCTCCCGACAGTGGGCGACGAGCAGTACTTC
CASSPFLPTVGDEQYF
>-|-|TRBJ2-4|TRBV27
TGTGCCAGCAGTTCGGGACTTGGGAGAAACATTCAGTACTTC
CASSSGLGRNIQYF
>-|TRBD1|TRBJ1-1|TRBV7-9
TGTGCCAGCAGCTTTAACAGGGGAGGTACTGAAGCTTTCTTT
CASSFNRGGTEAFF
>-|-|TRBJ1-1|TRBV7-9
TGTGCCAGCAGCTTAGGTAGGAGGGGCCAGAACACTGAAGCTTTCTTT
CASSLGRRGQNTEAFF
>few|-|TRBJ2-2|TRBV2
TGTGCCAGCAGTGACAAGAACACCGGGGAGCTGTTTTTT
CASSDKNTGELFF
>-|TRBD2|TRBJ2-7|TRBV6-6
TGTGCCAGCTTAGCGGGGAGCTCCTACGAGCAGTACTTC
CASLAGSSYEQYF
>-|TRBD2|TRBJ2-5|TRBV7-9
TGTGCCAGCAGCATCCCCACGGGGGGGCAAGAGACCCAGTACTTC
CASSIPTGGQETQYF
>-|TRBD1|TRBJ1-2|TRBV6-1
TGTGCCACCGGACAGGCCTTCTATGGCTACACCTTC
CATGQAFYGYTF
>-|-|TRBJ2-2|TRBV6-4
TGTGCCAGCAGTGACAGGGAGACCGGGGAGCTGTTTTTT
CASSDRETGELFF